The 24 T cell receptor beta chains below were found in one sample sequenced in a study of blood T cell repertoires in COVID-19. The repertoire was sequenced with immunoSEQ multiplex PCR; TCRdb's copy has only in-frame clones and lacks some. The sample lists roughly 440,000 clones, around 88% seen once, with roughly an eighth in the top ten. The sequencing input was peripheral blood. Receptors were obtained from a woman in her 50s with COVID-19, enrolled during active disease.

The chain links TRBV10-2 to TRBJ2-7; no clear D. The V end was cut by 8 bases, the J end by 5 bases, with 16 bases between. Germline-derived CDR1 and CDR2 are WSHSY and SAAADI. The CDR3 loop spans 13 amino acids. For the CDR3, the DNA is TGCGCCAGCGTACCCAACATCCAAAACGAGCAGTACTTC. Amino acids: CASVPNIQNEQYF.

This sequence joins TRBV7-6 and TRBJ2-7; TRBD1 agrees at 7 bases. J lost 3 bases, V lost 5 bases, and 7 bases had no gene match. The CDR3 sequence is 14 residues long. CDR1 is SGHVS and CDR2 is FNYEAQ in the germline V gene. The CDR3 loop reads CASSPGTVGYEQYF. DNA for the CDR3: TGTGCCAGCAGCCCCGGGACAGTCGGCTACGAGCAGTACTTC.

The chain employs TRBV19 and TRBJ1-6, with 7 bases aligning to TRBD1. Germline trimming cut 3 bases from V and 2 bases from J; bases unmatched to any gene: 1. The CDR3 is 15 amino acids. Germline CDR1 and CDR2: LNHDA and SQIVND (reference sequence). The CDR3 sequence is CASSIGTAYNSPLHF. The CDR3 DNA sequence: TGTGCCAGTAGTATCGGGACAGCCTATAATTCACCCCTCCACTTT.

The V and J genes are TRBV5-1 and TRBJ1-3, with D maybe TRBD1 (5 bases). The germline CDR1 and CDR2 sequences are SGHRS and YFSETQ. The CDR3 loop spans 16 amino acids. Between the trimmed V and J ends, which lost 0 bases and 3 bases, there was a span of 13 bases. For the CDR3, the DNA is TGCGCCAGCAGCTTGGCCGGGGGGTCCGGTGGAAACACCATATATTTT. This sequence encodes CASSLAGGSGGNTIYF.

This chain uses TRBV5-1 with TRBJ2-7; maybe TRBD2 (7 bases). The CDR3 contains 16 residues. Trimming cost V 4 bases and J 0 bases, with 17 bases left between them. The germline V gene encodes CDR1 SGHRS and CDR2 YFSETQ. The CDR3 DNA sequence: TGCGCCAGCAGCCCCCTTGGGGGGGGCCGCTCCTACGAGCAGTACTTC. Translated: CASSPLGGGRSYEQYF.

This chain uses TRBV2 with TRBJ1-1; maybe TRBD1 (5 bases). V was trimmed by 5 bases and J by 1 base, leaving 14 bases between them. CDR1 is SNHLY, CDR2 FYNNEI, per germline. CDR3 size: 15 residues. The CDR3 sequence is CASSREGRWNTEAFF. CDR3 DNA sequence: TGTGCCAGCAGTCGGGAGGGGCGGTGGAACACTGAAGCTTTCTTT.

V usage is TRBV6-6 and J usage is TRBJ2-3; D may be TRBD1 (6 bases). Per germline, CDR1 MNHNY and CDR2 SVGAGI (reference sequence). This CDR3 comprises 12 residues. V lost 6 bases and J 7 bases, leaving 11 bases between the germline ends. The CDR3 loop is CASSHGTNTQYF. The CDR3 bases are TGTGCCAGCAGCCACGGGACAAATACGCAGTATTTT.

This chain uses TRBV5-6 with TRBJ2-2, with D unresolved. CDR1 and CDR2 (germline): SGHDT, YYEEEE. The CDR3 contains 12 residues. V lost 0 bases to trimming and J lost 7 bases, with 4 bases between them. Here the CDR3 DNA reads TGTGCCAGCAGCTTGGTTAGCGGGGAGCTGTTTTTT. It is translated as CASSLVSGELFF.

The V and J genes are TRBV6-5 and TRBJ1-1; D unclear. V lost 5 bases to trimming and J lost 4 bases, with 11 bases between them. Germline loops: CDR1 MNHEY, CDR2 SVGAGI. The CDR3 length is 13 residues. CDR3 coding DNA: TGTGCCAGCAGTACTCGAGCGGGCACTGAAGCTTTCTTT. It codes for CASSTRAGTEAFF.

This chain links TRBV7-3 with TRBJ2-1; a weak D match, TRBD2 (5 bases). The germline V gene encodes CDR1 SGHTA and CDR2 FQGTGA. There are 15 residues in the CDR3. V was pared by 2 bases and J by 6 bases, with 14 bases between. CDR3 loop: CASSLGRRNVNEQFF. The CDR3 DNA sequence: TGTGCCAGCAGCTTAGGTCGGAGGAATGTCAATGAGCAGTTCTTC.

V gene TRBV18 combines with J gene TRBJ2-2; D is uncertain. Trimming removed 6 bases from V and 3 bases from J, with 5 bases in between. This CDR3 has 12 amino acids. The germline V gene encodes CDR1 KGHSH and CDR2 LQKENI. CDR3 coding DNA: TGTGCCAGCTCCCTCTACACCGGGGAGCTGTTTTTT. It is translated as CASSLYTGELFF.

The chain is built from TRBV10-3 and TRBJ2-7, with a possible D match to TRBD2 (5 bases). This CDR3 region has 14 residues. V was shortened by 0 bases and J by 0 bases, with 6 bases between the two germline ends. Germline CDR1 and CDR2: ENHRY and SYGVKD. The CDR3 region has the DNA TGTGCCATCAGTGAGTCGGGGAGCTCCTACGAGCAGTACTTC. Protein product: CAISESGSSYEQYF.

CDR3 sequence reads: CATSDIQGNEQYF. The CDR3 bases are TGTGCCACCAGTGATATACAGGGAAACGAGCAGTACTTC. The chain joins TRBV24-1 to TRBJ2-7; tentative D call: TRBD1 (6 bases). CDR3 size: 13 residues. V was clipped by 3 bases and J by 5 bases, with 10 bases between them. Germline V gene data show CDR1 as KGHDR and CDR2 as SFDVKD.

Note on this clone: Compared with germline, one end of the junction differs, possibly owing to a read error. This chain uses TRBV7-9 with TRBJ2-7; 7 bases line up with TRBD2. The CDR3 loop spans 12 amino acids. Germline CDR1 is SEHNR and CDR2 is FQNEAQ (reference sequence). The CDR3 sequence: CASSPVGSGRNF. The CDR3 DNA follows: TGTGCCAGCAGCCCCGTGGGGTCCGGGAGGAACTTC.

V usage is TRBV15 and J usage is TRBJ1-2; a weak D match, TRBD1 (5 bases). This CDR3 contains 15 residues. CDR1 and CDR2 from the germline V gene are LNHNV and YYDKDF (reference sequence). V shed 1 base and J shed 5 bases, with 14 bases lying between them. This CDR3 reads CATSRGQTAGYGYTF. As DNA, the CDR3 is TGTGCCACCAGCAGAGGACAGACCGCCGGGTATGGCTACACCTTC.

The count of this clone is one. The chain joins TRBV2 to TRBJ2-7; D is uncertain. V lost 4 bases, J lost 6 bases, and 7 bases lay in between. Germline lookup yields CDR1 SNHLY and CDR2 FYNNEI. The CDR3 sequence is 11 residues long. In DNA form, the CDR3 reads TGTGCCAGCAGTGGTTGGAGCGAGCAGTACTTC. It specifies CASSGWSEQYF.

The gene calls are TRBV6-2 or TRBV6-3 and TRBJ2-7, with TRBD2 matching 7 bases. V lost 5 bases and J lost 5; bases outside the gene matches: 3. There are 12 residues in the CDR3. Germline V gene lookup returns CDR1 MNHEY and CDR2 SVGEGT. The chain's CDR3 is CASSPLANEQYF. The CDR3 DNA reads TGTGCCAGCAGTCCACTAGCGAACGAGCAGTACTTC.

For this clone: Other DNA sequences in the same sample also yield this CDR3. The gene calls are TRBV12-3 or TRBV12-4 and TRBJ2-7; tentative D call: TRBD1 (5 bases). The V end lost 3 bases, the J end lost 3 bases, and 9 bases lay between the germline ends. The CDR3 has 13 residues. Here the CDR3 reads CASSLQGSYEQYF. Written as DNA, the CDR3 is TGTGCCAGCAGTTTGCAGGGTAGCTACGAGCAGTACTTC.

The chain combines TRBV27 with TRBJ1-1; unclear D gene. Germline CDR1 MNHEY, CDR2 SMNVEV (reference sequence). The CDR3 consists of 14 residues. V was pared by 0 bases and J by 1 base, with 6 bases between. For the CDR3, the DNA is TGTGCCAGCAGTTTATCGGGGAGGAACACTGAAGCTTTCTTT. This gives the protein CASSLSGRNTEAFF.

This chain joins TRBV7-2 and TRBJ1-2, with 7 bases aligning to TRBD1. After removal of 2 bases from V and 7 bases from J, the junction contained 10 bases not matched to a gene. Germline lookup yields CDR1 SGHTA and CDR2 FQGNSA. This CDR3 is built from 15 residues. For the CDR3, the DNA is TGTGCCAGCAGCTTAAGCGAGGGGGCGCGGGTTGGCTACACCTTC. Translation: CASSLSEGARVGYTF.

The chain carries TRBV7-8 and TRBJ1-1, with 9 bases matching TRBD1. The CDR3 contains 15 residues. The ends lost 1 base at V and 5 bases at J; junction bases unmatched: 5. CDR1 is SGHVS and CDR2 is FQNEAQ in the germline V gene. CDR3 DNA: TGTGCCAGCAGCTTAGGCACAGGGGGCCTGACTGAAGCTTTCTTT. It is translated as CASSLGTGGLTEAFF. The entire variable domain, with the rest obtained from reference TRBV7-8 and TRBJ1-1, is as follows: GAGVSQSPRYKVAKRGQDVALRCDPISGHVSLFWYQQALGQGPEFLTYFQNEAQLDKSGLPSDRFFAERPEGSVSTLKIQRTQQEDSAVYLCASSLGTGGLTEAFFGQGTRLTVV.

The chain carries TRBV7-3 and TRBJ2-2, with 10 bases fitting TRBD1. The germline gives CDR1 SGHTA, CDR2 FQGTGA. The length of the CDR3 is 15 residues. V lost 5 bases, J lost 7 bases, and 7 bases stayed unmatched. The CDR3 loop is CASSPGQGTVGELFF. DNA for the CDR3: TGTGCCAGCAGCCCGGGACAGGGGACGGTCGGGGAGCTGTTTTTT.

CDR3 coding DNA: TGTGCCAGCAGCCCAGGGCATCCGGTAGGCTACACCTTC. Amino acids: CASSPGHPVGYTF. The rearrangement uses TRBV7-6 and TRBJ1-2, with TRBD1 as a possible D gene (5 bases). The germline V gene has CDR1 SGHVS and CDR2 FNYEAQ. The CDR3 spans 13 residues. V gave up 5 bases and J gave up 8 bases, with 15 bases separating them.

The chain links TRBV7-2 to TRBJ2-1; possible D gene TRBD1, 5 bases. This CDR3 has 15 residues. Trimming removed 5 bases from V and 4 bases from J, with 15 bases in between. Germline V gene data show CDR1 as SGHTA and CDR2 as FQGNSA. DNA for the CDR3: TGTGCCAGCAGCCCCCGCTGGGGCACGTACAATGAGCAGTTCTTC. Translation gives CASSPRWGTYNEQFF.